This T cell receptor beta chain is drawn from a study of T cells in narcolepsy. General study results and limits: In some patient and control memory CD4+ samples, autoreactive clones were absent.

A remark on this clone: The target antigen is unknown.

Assay used: immunoSEQ multiplex PCR; TCRdb lists only in-frame clones, some missing. The repertoire holds 25,000 to 35,000 clones, with around 83% as singletons. Trimming left V 0 bases short and J 4 bases short, with 5 bases between. Germline lookup yields CDR1 SGHRS and CDR2 YFSETQ. This CDR3 is built from 14 residues. This sequence joins TRBV5-1 and TRBJ1-6; no reliable D call. The TCR sequence derives from a human donor with narcolepsy. The specimen was CD45RA- memory CD4+ T cells from PBMCs. This chain's CDR3 is CASSLEQYNSPLHF. CDR3 DNA: TGCGCCAGCAGCTTGGAACAGTATAATTCACCCCTCCACTTT.